The entry below describes one TCR beta chain. The protocol was immunoSEQ multiplex PCR, while the TCRdb copy is restricted to in-frame clones and leaves out a portion. This table has some 57,000 clones, nearly 90% appearing once. Germline CDR1 is MNHNS and CDR2 is SASEGT. The CDR3 runs 18 residues. V gave up 4 bases and J gave up 4 bases; unmatched junction bases: 13. The data were obtained in a study of technical replicates of blood from a handful of donors. The V and J genes are TRBV6-1 and TRBJ1-6; 7 bases match TRBD1. The TCR comes from a human donor in good health. Some clones in this sample may be carry-over from other donors' samples. The specimen was PBMCs. The CDR3 here is CASSARDRHVPYNSPLHF. The CDR3 region has the DNA TGTGCCAGCAGTGCGAGGGACAGACACGTCCCTTATAATTCACCCCTCCACTTT.